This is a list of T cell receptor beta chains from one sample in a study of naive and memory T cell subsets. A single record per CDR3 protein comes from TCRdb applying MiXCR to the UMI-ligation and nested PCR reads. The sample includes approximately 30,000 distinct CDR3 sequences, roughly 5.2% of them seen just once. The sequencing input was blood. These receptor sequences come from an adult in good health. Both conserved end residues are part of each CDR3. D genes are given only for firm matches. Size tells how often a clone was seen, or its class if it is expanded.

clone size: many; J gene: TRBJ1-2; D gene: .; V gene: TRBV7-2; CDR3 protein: CASSLQYRYGYTF; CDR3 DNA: TGTGCCAGCAGCCTCCAATACCGCTATGGCTACACCTTC
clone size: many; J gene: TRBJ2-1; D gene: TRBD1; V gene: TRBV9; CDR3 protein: CASSGGTGWTYNEQFF; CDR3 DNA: TGTGCCAGCAGCGGAGGGACAGGGTGGACGTACAATGAGCAGTTCTTC
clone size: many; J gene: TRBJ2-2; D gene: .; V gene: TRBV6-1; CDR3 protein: CASSEVGSDTGELFF; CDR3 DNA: TGTGCCAGCAGTGAAGTAGGGAGCGACACCGGGGAGCTGTTTTTT
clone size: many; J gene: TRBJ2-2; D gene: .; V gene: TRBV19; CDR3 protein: CASSIGRAVFGTGELFF; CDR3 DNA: TGTGCCAGTAGTATAGGCCGGGCAGTGTTCGGCACCGGGGAGCTGTTTTTT
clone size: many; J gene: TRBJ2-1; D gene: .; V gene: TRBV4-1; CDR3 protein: CASSPRSLSYNEQFF; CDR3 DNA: TGCGCCAGCAGCCCCAGGAGCCTCTCCTACAATGAGCAGTTCTTC
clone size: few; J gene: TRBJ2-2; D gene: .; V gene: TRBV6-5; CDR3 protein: CASRPPWGTGELFF; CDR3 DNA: TGTGCCAGCAGACCCCCATGGGGCACCGGGGAGCTGTTTTTT
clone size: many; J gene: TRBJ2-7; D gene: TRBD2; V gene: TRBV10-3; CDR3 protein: CAISDGQGTGGEQYF; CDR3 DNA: TGTGCCATCAGTGACGGTCAGGGAACGGGGGGCGAGCAGTACTTC
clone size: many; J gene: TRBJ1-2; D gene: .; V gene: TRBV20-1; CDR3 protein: CSARDIGANYGYTF; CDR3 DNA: TGCAGTGCTAGAGATATAGGTGCTAACTATGGCTACACCTTC
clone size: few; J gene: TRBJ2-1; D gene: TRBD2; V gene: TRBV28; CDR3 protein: CASSPGTRKKGEQFF; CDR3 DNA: TGTGCCAGCAGCCCCGGGACTAGAAAAAAGGGTGAGCAGTTCTTC
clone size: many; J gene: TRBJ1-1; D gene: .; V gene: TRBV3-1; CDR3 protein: CASSARADTEAFF; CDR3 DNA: TGTGCCAGCAGTGCTCGGGCGGACACTGAAGCTTTCTTT